This TCR beta chain was obtained from a study of CD8+ T cells in alopecia areata. Extraction of RNA preceded its reverse transcription into cDNA, which served as the sequencing template. Repertoires were generated with immunoSEQ multiplex PCR, while TCRdb's copy carries only in-frame clones and drops some. The data show about 69,000 clones, with 60% seen just once and roughly 18% held by the top ten. CDR3 length: 13 amino acids. In germline, CDR1 is PRHDT, CDR2 FYEKMQ (reference sequence). Unmatched junction bases numbered 4, after V lost 6 bases and J lost 5 bases. V gene TRBV13 combines with J gene TRBJ1-5, with 7 bases matching TRBD1. This specimen was CD8+ T cells sorted from blood, taken at week 0. This TCR was sampled from a human donor with alopecia areata. Here the CDR3 reads CASSYQGDQPQHF. The CDR3 DNA is TGTGCCAGCAGTTACCAGGGGGATCAGCCCCAGCATTTT. The full variable domain, in which reference TRBV13 and TRBJ1-5 provide the parts outside the CDR3, is AAGVIQSPRHLIKEKRETATLKCYPIPRHDTVYWYQQGPGQDPQFLISFYEKMQSDKGSIPDRFSAQQFSDYHSELNMSSLELGDSALYFCASSYQGDQPQHFGDGTRLSIL.